The 5 T cell receptor beta chains below come from one sample, sequenced in a study of control samples from healthy donors and cancer patients. The repertoire was sequenced with immunoSEQ multiplex PCR; TCRdb's copy has only in-frame clones and lacks some. The data hold some 67,000 clones, with roughly 89% observed a single time. Specimen: PBMCs. These receptors were obtained from a man aged 55-75 years with lung cancer.

For this clone: Additional DNA sequences in this sample encode the identical CDR3. The chain uses TRBV5-1 and TRBJ1-4; D call uncertain. CDR3 length equals 14 residues. Deletions cut 0 bases from V and 8 bases from J, with 11 bases between. Germline CDR1 is SGHRS and CDR2 is YFSETQ. CDR3 bases: TGCGCCAGCAGCTTGGGCCAAGGGAGAGAAAAACTGTTTTTT. This gives the protein CASSLGQGREKLFF.

The gene calls are TRBV7-9 and TRBJ1-1; D is possibly TRBD1 (6 bases). The CDR3 is 14 residues long. Germline V gene lookup returns CDR1 SEHNR and CDR2 FQNEAQ (reference sequence). Trimming stripped 7 bases from V and 3 bases from J, with 15 bases between. CDR3 coding DNA: TGTGCCAGCAACCTGAGGGGGTCGGACACTGAAGCTTTCTTT. Amino acid sequence: CASNLRGSDTEAFF.

This clone was counted a single time. The chain employs TRBV15 and TRBJ1-1; 7 bases fit TRBD1. Germline lookup yields CDR1 LNHNV and CDR2 YYDKDF (reference sequence). V lost 2 bases and J lost 4; bases outside the gene matches: 4. The CDR3 is 14 residues long. The CDR3 nucleotides are TGTGCCACCAGCAGATCCACAGGGGCCACTGAAGCTTTCTTT. Residues: CATSRSTGATEAFF.

The chain is built from TRBV12-5 and TRBJ2-2; 8 nucleotides match TRBD1. Germline loops: CDR1 LGHNT, CDR2 FRNRAP. V trimming: 6 bases; J trimming: 0 bases; junction bases outside the gene matches: 3. The CDR3 is 15 amino acids. The CDR3 nucleotides are TGTGCTAGTGGAACGGACAGGGCGAACACCGGGGAGCTGTTTTTT. This encodes CASGTDRANTGELFF.

In its sample, this clone was seen once. This chain links TRBV9 with TRBJ2-3; possibly TRBD2 for D (5 bases). The germline V and J ends were trimmed by 0 bases and 0 bases, with 14 bases remaining between them. Germline-derived CDR1 and CDR2 are SGDLS and YYNGEE. The CDR3 has 17 amino acids. CDR3 amino acids: CASSVDPAGLSTDTQYF. As DNA, the CDR3 is TGTGCCAGCAGCGTAGATCCGGCGGGCTTAAGCACAGATACGCAGTATTTT.